This T cell receptor (beta chain) appears in the sequencing data of a study of T cells after somatic rescue of genetic block. Points on this clone: Distinct nucleotide sequences in the sample also encode this CDR3.

Trimming pared 3 bases from V and 4 bases from J, leaving 6 bases between. From germline, CDR1 is MDHEN and CDR2 SYDVKM. CDR3 length: 12 amino acids. The repertoire was sequenced with immunoSEQ multiplex PCR; TCRdb's copy has only in-frame clones and lacks some. The data show 85,000 to 100,000 clones, over 80% seen once. The sequence came from a woman aged 18-29 years. Sample: peripheral blood mononuclear cells (PBMCs). The V and J genes are TRBV28 and TRBJ1-2, with D hard to call. CDR3 amino acids: CASSLRGYGYTF. CDR3 DNA: TGTGCCAGCAGTTTGCGGGGCTATGGCTACACCTTC.